This T cell receptor beta chain was identified in a study of human T cells and chemical hapten exposure. The time point here: pre-sensitization, week 0. As for treatment: therapeutic diphenylcyclopropenone sensitization with weekly scalp DPC. TCRdb recomputed calls from the RACE reads with MiXCR, one row per CDR3 protein. This table holds 380,000 or so distinct CDR3 sequences, around 5.5% found once. There are 13 residues in the CDR3. V dropped 5 bases and J dropped 5 bases, with 12 bases sitting between them. Specimen: whole blood, collected in connection with sensitization to the hapten diphenylcyclopropenone (DPC). The receptor's source is a woman between 18 and 30 years old with alopecia areata. Some clones in this sample may be carry-over from other donors' samples. V usage is TRBV12-3 or TRBV12-4 and J usage is TRBJ2-5, with D unresolved. CDR3 nucleotides: TGTGCCAGCAGTCCGCCCGGAGTCGAGACCCAGTACTTC. The encoded protein is CASSPPGVETQYF.